These T cell receptor beta chains were read from a single sample in a study of T cells after yellow fever vaccination. Each CDR3 protein gets one entry after TCRdb re-called the 5' RACE reads with MiXCR. Of 100,000 to 150,000 distinct CDR3 sequences detected, approximately 9% appear once; the ten largest clones hold 30% to 40%. The specimen comprised CD8+ T cells sorted from PBMCs, sampled on the day of the yellow fever booster vaccination. The receptor set was obtained from a man between 18 and 29 years old who received the YFV17D yellow fever vaccine. Both conserved end residues are part of each CDR3. D genes are given only for firm matches. Some rows mark clone size as missing; the rest say once, few, many or name a class of expanded clone.

>TRBD2|TRBJ2-7|TRBV6-5|few|14
TGTGCCAGCAGTCCGGGACTAGGGTCCTACGAGCAGTACTTC
CASSPGLGSYEQYF
>NA|TRBJ2-5|TRBV4-3|NA|15
TGCGCCAGCAGCCAAGATCACCGCGGAGAAGAGACCCAGTACTTC
CASSQDHRGEETQYF
>NA|TRBJ2-3|TRBV10-3|few|15
TGTGCCATCAGTGAGTCAGGGGACCCCACAGATACGCAGTATTTT
CAISESGDPTDTQYF
>NA|TRBJ2-7|TRBV29-1|NA|13
TGCAGCGTTGGCGGGACACATACCTACGAGCAGTACTTC
CSVGGTHTYEQYF
>TRBD2|TRBJ2-5|TRBV5-4|few|13
TGTGCCAGCACCTCCGGGACTAGCGGGGACTTGGAGTTC
CASTSGTSGDLEF
>NA|TRBJ2-7|TRBV7-9|NA|16
TGTGCCAGCAGCCCGGGGCGGGCCAGGGGAGGTAACGAGCAGTACTTC
CASSPGRARGGNEQYF
>NA|TRBJ1-4|TRBV20-1|few|16
TGCAGTGCTACCCCACAGGAAGCCGGGACTGAGGAAAAACTGTTTTTT
CSATPQEAGTEEKLFF
>TRBD1|TRBJ2-4|TRBV24-1|many|14
TGTGCCACCAGTGATGCCCGGGACAGTACCATTCAGTACTTC
CATSDARDSTIQYF
>NA|TRBJ1-4|TRBV29-1|NA|14
TGCAGCGTGGAGTTACAGGGCAAAAATGAAAAACTGTTTTTT
CSVELQGKNEKLFF
>NA|TRBJ2-7|TRBV7-6|NA|13
TGTGCCAGCAGCCGGACTGCCCCGGGGGAGCAGTACTTC
CASSRTAPGEQYF